These T cell receptor beta chains were read from a single sample in a study of CD8+ T cells in alopecia areata. Assay: immunoSEQ multiplex PCR; the TCRdb copy retains only in-frame clones and omits some. The table lists 200,000 to 250,000 clones, 57% of them singletons. The sequencing used CD4+ T cells sorted from blood, collected at week 0. These receptors all stem from a human donor with alopecia areata. Each CDR3 is given with its conserved first and last residue. The order of the fields is V gene, D gene, clone size, J gene, CDR3 DNA, CDR3 protein. The D gene is left open where the match is weak. A clone size is listed for some rows: how often the clone was seen (once, few, many), or a class if it is expanded.

V gene: TRBV5-6; D gene: TRBD1; clone size: .; J gene: TRBJ2-7; CDR3 DNA: TGTGCCAGCAGCTTGGACTGGGGACAGTCAGTCTACGAGCAGTACTTC; CDR3 protein: CASSLDWGQSVYEQYF
V gene: TRBV7-9; D gene: TRBD1; clone size: .; J gene: TRBJ1-2; CDR3 DNA: TGTGCCAGCGGCTACAGGGGGCTTGGTGGCTACACCTTC; CDR3 protein: CASGYRGLGGYTF
V gene: TRBV2; D gene: .; clone size: .; J gene: TRBJ1-1; CDR3 DNA: TGTGCCAGCCTCAATCAGGGAGGGAACACTGAAGCTTTCTTT; CDR3 protein: CASLNQGGNTEAFF
V gene: TRBV4-1; D gene: TRBD2; clone size: .; J gene: TRBJ2-3; CDR3 DNA: TGCGCCAGCAGCCAAGGGGGGACTAGCGGGGCTAGCACAGATACGCAGTATTTT; CDR3 protein: CASSQGGTSGASTDTQYF
V gene: TRBV4-1; D gene: TRBD1; clone size: .; J gene: TRBJ2-7; CDR3 DNA: TGCGCCAGCAGCCGAGGGACAGGGGGCCCCAACTCCTACGAGCAGTACTTC; CDR3 protein: CASSRGTGGPNSYEQYF
V gene: TRBV9; D gene: .; clone size: once; J gene: TRBJ2-7; CDR3 DNA: TGTGCCAGGCGCCCGGAGGGGTACGAGCAGTACTTC; CDR3 protein: CARRPEGYEQYF
V gene: TRBV5-1; D gene: .; clone size: .; J gene: TRBJ2-5; CDR3 DNA: TGCGCCAGCAGCTTCGATATCCAAGAGACCCAGTACTTC; CDR3 protein: CASSFDIQETQYF
V gene: TRBV5-1; D gene: .; clone size: few; J gene: TRBJ2-1; CDR3 DNA: TGCGCCAGCAGCTTGGCGGGGGATCAGGCAAACGAGCTCTTC; CDR3 protein: CASSLAGDQANELF
V gene: TRBV27; D gene: .; clone size: .; J gene: TRBJ2-6; CDR3 DNA: TGTGCCAGCAGTTTCTTAGCAGGGACCTCTGGGGCCAACGTCCTGACTTTC; CDR3 protein: CASSFLAGTSGANVLTF
V gene: TRBV7-6; D gene: .; clone size: .; J gene: TRBJ1-4; CDR3 DNA: TGTGCCAGCAGCTTAGCGGCGACAGGCTTCGGTGAAAAACTGTTTTTT; CDR3 protein: CASSLAATGFGEKLFF
V gene: TRBV13; D gene: TRBD2; clone size: .; J gene: TRBJ2-7; CDR3 DNA: TGTGCCAGCAGCTCCCCCCAGGCGGGGGGAGCCTACGAGCAGTACTTC; CDR3 protein: CASSSPQAGGAYEQYF
V gene: TRBV23-1; D gene: TRBD1; clone size: .; J gene: TRBJ2-7; CDR3 DNA: TGCGCCAGCAGTCAATCGTGGGACAGGGGCTCCTCCTCCTACGAGCAGTACTTC; CDR3 protein: CASSQSWDRGSSSYEQYF
V gene: TRBV6-5; D gene: .; clone size: .; J gene: TRBJ2-1; CDR3 DNA: TGTGCCAGCAGGAAACAGGATAGGGATGAGCAGTTCTTC; CDR3 protein: CASRKQDRDEQFF
V gene: TRBV6-5; D gene: .; clone size: .; J gene: TRBJ1-3; CDR3 DNA: TGTGCCAGCAGGGGACTGGGTGAGGGAGGAAACACCATATATTTT; CDR3 protein: CASRGLGEGGNTIYF
V gene: TRBV30; D gene: TRBD2; clone size: .; J gene: TRBJ2-3; CDR3 DNA: TGTGCCTCTGACGGGGGGGCATTCACAGATACGCAGTATTTT; CDR3 protein: CASDGGAFTDTQYF